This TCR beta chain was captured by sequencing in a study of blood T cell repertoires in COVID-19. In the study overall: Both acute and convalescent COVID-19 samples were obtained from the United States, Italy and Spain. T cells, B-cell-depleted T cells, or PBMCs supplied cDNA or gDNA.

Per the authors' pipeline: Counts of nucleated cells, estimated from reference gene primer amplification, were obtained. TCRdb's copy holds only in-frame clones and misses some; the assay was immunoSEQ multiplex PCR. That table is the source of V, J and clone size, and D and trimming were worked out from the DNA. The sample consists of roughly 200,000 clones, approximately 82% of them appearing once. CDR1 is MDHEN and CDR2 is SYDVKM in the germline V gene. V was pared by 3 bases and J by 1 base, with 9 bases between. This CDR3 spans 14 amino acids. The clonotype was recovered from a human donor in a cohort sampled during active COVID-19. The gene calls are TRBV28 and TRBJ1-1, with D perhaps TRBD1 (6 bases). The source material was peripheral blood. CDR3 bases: TGTGCCAGCAGTTTGGAGACAGGGAACACTGAAGCTTTCTTT. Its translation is CASSLETGNTEAFF.